The 5 T cell receptor beta chains in this list originate from one sample, sequenced in a study of glioma-infiltrating T cells after dendritic cell vaccination. Time point of the sample: after dendritic cell vaccination, including at tumor progression/relapse. Assay used: immunoSEQ multiplex PCR; TCRdb lists only in-frame clones, some missing. The sample has more than 85,000 clones, 90% seen once; the top ten hold over 2.5%. This sample comprised blood, obtained after dendritic cell vaccination. The origin of the receptors is a human donor with glioblastoma.

This chain links TRBV7-8 with TRBJ1-2; maybe TRBD1 (6 bases). The V end lost 0 bases, the J end lost 1 base, and 15 bases lay between the germline ends. Germline values: CDR1 SGHVS, CDR2 FQNEAQ. This CDR3 comprises 17 residues. The DNA of the CDR3 is TGTGCCAGCAGCTTAGCGTCCGCTGGACAGAGTAACTATGGCTACACCTTC. Translation: CASSLASAGQSNYGYTF.

There are a few counts of this clone. The rearrangement joins TRBV19 to TRBJ2-2; 8 nucleotides match TRBD2. CDR1 LNHDA and CDR2 SQIVND come from the germline V gene (reference sequence). J gave up 2 bases and V 9 bases, and 8 bases lay outside the gene matches. The CDR3 covers 15 residues. The CDR3 sequence: CASHNSGINTGELFF. The DNA of the CDR3 is TGTGCCAGCCATAATAGCGGGATTAACACCGGGGAGCTGTTTTTT.

The V gene is TRBV27, the J gene TRBJ2-1, with 7 positions matching TRBD2. V gave up 2 bases and J gave up 7 bases; unmatched junction bases: 11. Per germline, CDR1 MNHEY and CDR2 SMNVEV (reference sequence). The CDR3 is 16 residues long. The CDR3 region is CASSLGGAGLQNEQFF. CDR3 bases: TGTGCCAGCAGTTTAGGGGGAGCGGGGCTACAAAATGAGCAGTTCTTC.

The chain recombines TRBV7-3 with TRBJ2-2; 11 positions agree with TRBD2. The CDR3 consists of 16 residues. Trimming at V came to 6 bases and at J to 4 bases, leaving 7 bases not matched to a gene. Germline V gene sequence: CDR1 SGHTA, CDR2 FQGTGA. CDR3 nucleotide sequence: TGTGCCAGCAGGTCCCTAGCGGGGGGATCCACCGGGGAGCTGTTTTTT. Translated, it gives CASRSLAGGSTGELFF.

The DNA for the CDR3 is TGTGCCAGCTCACTCGGGACTCGAGGGGATACGCAGTATTTT. Its protein is CASSLGTRGDTQYF. V is TRBV18 and J is TRBJ2-3; D possibly corresponds to TRBD2 (6 bases). The V gene lost 4 bases and the J gene lost 6 bases, with 14 bases spanning the gap. Germline assignment: CDR1 KGHSH and CDR2 LQKENI. The CDR3 consists of 14 residues.